This T cell receptor (beta chain) was recorded in a study of blood T cell repertoires in COVID-19. Whole-study context: Researchers got acute and convalescent COVID-19 samples from the United States, Italy and Spain. From T cells, B-cell-depleted T cells, or PBMCs came the material, which was cDNA or gDNA.

The table came from immunoSEQ multiplex PCR; TCRdb's copy has only in-frame clones and leaves some out. The repertoire holds 250,000 to 350,000 clones, about 85% seen once, with about 1% in the top ten. The V gene end was trimmed by 1 base and the J gene end by 4 bases; junction bases not matched to a gene: 2. Germline V CDR1 and CDR2: LGHNT, FRNRAP. The CDR3 has 15 amino acids. Note on this clone: This specimen includes other DNA sequences encoding the same CDR3.

Sequencing used peripheral blood. The sequence was collected from a human donor with COVID-19, enrolled during active disease. The donor label of this sample is uncertain. V usage is TRBV12-5 and J usage is TRBJ2-3; 10 bases fit TRBD2. The CDR3 DNA follows: TGTGCTAGTGGTTTGGGGCTAGCGGGAGCAGATACGCAGTATTTT. Amino acids: CASGLGLAGADTQYF. Together with reference TRBV12-5 and TRBJ2-3, the CDR3 gives the full variable domain: DARVTQTPRHKVTEMGQEVTMRCQPILGHNTVFWYRQTMMQGLELLAYFRNRAPLDDSGMPKDRFSAEMPDATLATLKIQPSEPRDSAVYFCASGLGLAGADTQYFGPGTRLTVL.